The clone carrying this TCR beta chain was picked up a small number of times. The target antigen is unknown. The germline V and J ends were trimmed by 3 bases and 0 bases, with 3 bases remaining between them. CDR3 length: 13 amino acids. Germline CDR1 and CDR2: SGHVT and SQSDAQ. This sample was included in a study of early T cells in non-severe SARS-CoV-2 infection. At the level of the study: Unpaired chains resulted from sequencing bulk RNA of unsorted whole blood. Study-wide points: Sequences matched to VDJdb favored anti-spike CD8 responses, while private and CD4 specificities were missed.

In the library, individual cDNA molecules carried attached unique molecular identifiers. TCRdb re-called the 5' RACE reads with MiXCR, one entry per CDR3 protein. The profile covers 65,000 to 70,000 distinct CDR3 sequences, with roughly a tenth appearing a single time and around 6.4% taken by the ten largest. The genes are TRBV7-4 and TRBJ2-1; D is uncertain. The clonotype was recovered from an adult who was a healthcare worker with PCR-confirmed SARS-CoV-2 infection or an uninfected control (not recorded which). Sequenced sample: whole blood. CDR3 sequence reads: CASSFSSYNEQFF. CDR3 nucleotides: TGTGCCAGCAGCTTCAGCTCCTACAATGAGCAGTTCTTC.